This entry lists 10 T cell receptor beta chains sequenced from one sample in a study of graft-versus-host responses after intestinal transplantation. TCRdb's table, derived via immunoSEQ multiplex PCR, lists solely in-frame clones and lacks some. The data contain 100,000 to 120,000 clones, just over 90% of them seen just once; the ten biggest clones take up around 0.55%. The antigens for these receptors are not known. Sequencing used unstimulated CD8+ T cells sorted from spleen or lymph node cells, obtained before intestinal transplant. These receptors came from a human donor who received an intestinal transplant.

The chain couples TRBV7-9 to TRBJ1-2; no definite D call. CDR3 size: 12 residues. V shed 0 bases and J shed 1 base, with 0 bases lying between them. Germline CDR1 SEHNR, CDR2 FQNEAQ (reference sequence). CDR3 region: CASSLANYGYTF. Here the CDR3 DNA reads TGTGCCAGCAGCTTAGCTAACTATGGCTACACCTTC.

The chain has TRBV30 and TRBJ2-1; 8 bases line up with TRBD2. Per germline, CDR1 GTSNPN and CDR2 SVGIG (reference sequence). The CDR3 length is 14 residues. Trimming cost V 0 bases and J 9 bases; bases outside gene matches: 7. CDR3: CAWSVALAGREQFF. Written as DNA, the CDR3 is TGTGCCTGGAGTGTAGCCCTAGCGGGTCGTGAGCAGTTCTTC.

The J gene is TRBJ2-3, the V gene TRBV19; perhaps TRBD1 as D (5 bases). Trimming stripped 3 bases from V and 2 bases from J, with 12 bases between. The CDR3 is made up of 15 amino acids. Germline V gene sequence: CDR1 LNHDA, CDR2 SQIVND (reference sequence). The CDR3 DNA is TGTGCCAGTAGTATCATACTGACAGTCACAGATACGCAGTATTTT. This translates into CASSIILTVTDTQYF.

This clone was detected once. The V gene is TRBV11-1, the J gene TRBJ2-1, with D possibly matching TRBD2 (6 bases). Per the germline V gene, CDR1 is SGHAT and CDR2 is FQDESV (reference sequence). The CDR3 sequence is 12 residues long. V was pared by 5 bases and J by 9 bases, with 11 bases between. This CDR3 is CASSPRTIEQFF. The CDR3 DNA sequence: TGTGCCAGCAGCCCTCGGACTATTGAGCAGTTCTTC. The variable domain in full, with the rest retrieved from reference TRBV11-1 and TRBJ2-1, is EAEVAQSPRYKITEKSQAVAFWCDPISGHATLYWYRQILGQGPELLVQFQDESVVDDSQLPKDRFSAERLKGVDSTLKIQPAELGDSAMYLCASSPRTIEQFFGPGTRLTVL.

The chain combines TRBV7-9 with TRBJ2-5; 11 nucleotides line up with TRBD2. V gave up 1 base and J gave up 3 bases; unmatched junction bases: 10. This CDR3 region has 18 residues. Germline CDR1 is SEHNR and CDR2 is FQNEAQ (reference sequence). This CDR3 is CASSLDQGELAGEETQYF. CDR3 in DNA: TGTGCCAGCAGCTTAGATCAGGGGGAACTAGCGGGAGAAGAGACCCAGTACTTC.

This sequence joins TRBV28 and TRBJ2-5, with D possibly being TRBD2 (7 bases). The CDR3 has 13 residues. Trimming pared 11 bases from V and 2 bases from J, leaving 15 bases between. Germline V gives CDR1 MDHEN, CDR2 SYDVKM. Here the CDR3 DNA reads TGTGCCTCGGCGGGGGACACACAAGAGACCCAGTACTTC. This codes for CASAGDTQETQYF. The full variable domain, rest sourced from reference TRBV28 and TRBJ2-5, is DVKVTQSSRYLVKRTGEKVFLECVQDMDHENMFWYRQDPGLGLRLIYFSYDVKMKEKGDIPEGYSVSREKKERFSLILESASTNQTSMYLCASAGDTQETQYFGPGTRLLVL.

V gene TRBV25-1 combines with J gene TRBJ1-1; 11 bases fit TRBD1. The V and J ends lost 6 bases and 0 bases, in that order; junction bases with no gene match: 6. There are 16 residues in the CDR3. Germline CDR1 MGHDK, CDR2 SYGVNS. CDR3: CASRGQGARVNTEAFF. Written as DNA, the CDR3 is TGTGCCAGCAGAGGACAGGGGGCTAGAGTGAACACTGAAGCTTTCTTT.

The rearrangement uses TRBV4-1 and TRBJ1-2, with 10 bases identical to TRBD1. The CDR3 extends over 12 amino acids. V shed 5 bases, J shed 14 bases, and the junction held 8 bases outside the gene matches. Germline V gene data show CDR1 as MGHRA and CDR2 as YSYEKL. The CDR3, as DNA: TGCGCCAGCAGCGAACAGGGACAGGGGTTAACCTTC. This codes for CASSEQGQGLTF.

The chain recombines TRBV19 with TRBJ1-1; D call uncertain. CDR1 and CDR2 from the germline V gene are LNHDA and SQIVND (reference sequence). The CDR3 length is 13 residues. With 1 base removed from V and 6 bases from J, the gap between germline ends came to 9 bases. CDR3 sequence: CASSIVSGAEAFF. As DNA, the CDR3 is TGTGCCAGTAGTATAGTATCCGGGGCTGAAGCTTTCTTT.

The V gene is TRBV13, the J gene TRBJ1-4; no definite D call. Germline V gene lookup returns CDR1 PRHDT and CDR2 FYEKMQ (reference sequence). Trimming left V 0 bases short and J 5 bases short, with 1 base between. The CDR3 runs 12 residues. The CDR3 is CASSLGNEKLFF. The DNA of the CDR3 is TGTGCCAGCAGCTTAGGGAATGAAAAACTGTTTTTT.